Sequencing of this T cell receptor beta chain was carried out in a study of blood T cell repertoires in COVID-19. This clone was observed a handful of times. Only in-frame clones appear in the TCRdb table, and some are missing; sequencing was by immunoSEQ multiplex PCR. The sample lists some 150,000 clones; about 87% were seen once. V lost 7 bases to trimming and J lost 1 base; unmatched junction nucleotides: 7. CDR3 length: 15 amino acids. From germline, CDR1 is LNHDA and CDR2 SQIVND (reference sequence). The rearrangement joins TRBV19 to TRBJ1-5; 7 positions match TRBD1. Sequencing input: peripheral blood. The clonotype originates from an older woman who had recovered from COVID-19. Here the CDR3 DNA reads TGTGCCAGTACCCCGGGACAGCGGAGCAATCAGCCCCAGCATTTT. It specifies CASTPGQRSNQPQHF.